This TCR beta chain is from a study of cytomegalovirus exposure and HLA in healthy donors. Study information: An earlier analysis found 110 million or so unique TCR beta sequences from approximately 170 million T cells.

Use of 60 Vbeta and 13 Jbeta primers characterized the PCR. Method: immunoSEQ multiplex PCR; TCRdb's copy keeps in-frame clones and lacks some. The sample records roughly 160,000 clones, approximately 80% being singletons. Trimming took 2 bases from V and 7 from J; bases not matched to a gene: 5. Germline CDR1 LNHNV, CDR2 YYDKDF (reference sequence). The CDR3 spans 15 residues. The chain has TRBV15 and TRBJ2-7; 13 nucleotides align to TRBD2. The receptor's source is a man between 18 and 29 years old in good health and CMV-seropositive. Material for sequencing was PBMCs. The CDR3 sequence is CATSRTGLAGVEQYF. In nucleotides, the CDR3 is TGTGCCACCAGCAGAACAGGACTAGCGGGAGTTGAGCAGTACTTC.